What follows are 19 T cell receptor beta chains derived from one specimen sequenced in a study of shared clonotypes between healthy human individuals. Sequencing was performed with immunoSEQ multiplex PCR; in TCRdb, only in-frame clones are kept and a portion is missing. Of approximately 2,000,000 clones detected, approximately 90% appear once; the ten largest clones hold approximately 0.39%. The sequencing sample was made of naive CD4+ T cells from PBMCs. Subset defined: CD45RA+ positively selected. These receptors all come from a man in his late teens or twenties in good health. Some clones in this sample may be carry-over from other donors' samples.

This clone has a handful of counts. The rearrangement joins TRBV28 to TRBJ1-1; D remains unclear. Per the germline V gene, CDR1 is MDHEN and CDR2 is SYDVKM. Trimming removed 5 bases at V and 7 bases at J, with 11 bases between. The CDR3 spans 12 residues. DNA of the CDR3: TGTGCCAGCAGTAGTGGGTGGGTTGAAGCTTTCTTT. This sequence encodes CASSSGWVEAFF.

This clone was observed once. The chain uses TRBV19 and TRBJ2-3; 7 bases are shared with TRBD2. The junction had 3 bases not matched to a gene; V was cut back by 7 bases and J by 2 bases. Germline V gives CDR1 LNHDA, CDR2 SQIVND (reference sequence). The CDR3 length is 13 residues. The CDR3 is CASKRDYTDTQYF. The CDR3 DNA sequence: TGTGCCAGTAAAAGGGACTACACAGATACGCAGTATTTT.

This sequence joins TRBV5-1 and TRBJ2-1; possibly TRBD1 for D (6 bases). CDR3 size: 14 residues. V shed 5 bases and J shed 8 bases, with 17 bases lying between them. CDR1 and CDR2 from the germline V gene are SGHRS and YFSETQ. CDR3 nucleotides: TGCGCCAGCAGACTCGACGGGACAAGGGATGAGCAGTTCTTC. Protein: CASRLDGTRDEQFF. The full variable domain, rest sourced from reference TRBV5-1 and TRBJ2-1, is KAGVTQTPRYLIKTRGQQVTLSCSPISGHRSVSWYQQTPGQGLQFLFEYFSETQRNKGNFPGRFSGRQFSNSRSEMNVSTLELGDSALYLCASRLDGTRDEQFFGPGTRLTVL.

With regard to this clone: The same CDR3 is also encoded by other DNA sequences in this sample. This rearrangement joins TRBV10-2 to TRBJ1-2, with D perhaps TRBD1 (6 bases). Trimming pared 8 bases from V and 8 bases from J, leaving 21 bases between. The CDR3 runs 14 residues. Germline assignment: CDR1 WSHSY and CDR2 SAAADI. The CDR3 nucleotides are TGCGCCAGCTCGCGAATGGGGGGGGCGCGAGGCTACACCTTC. It is translated as CASSRMGGARGYTF.

The chain links TRBV7-9 to TRBJ2-1, with 10 bases lining up with TRBD1. CDR3 length equals 15 residues. Unmatched junction bases numbered 5, after V lost 5 bases and J lost 4 bases. Per germline, CDR1 SEHNR and CDR2 FQNEAQ (reference sequence). DNA for the CDR3: TGTGCCAGCAGCCCGGGACAGGGGCTATACAATGAGCAGTTCTTC. Translating gives CASSPGQGLYNEQFF.

The chain carries TRBV5-1 and TRBJ2-1; 10 bases are a match to TRBD2. The length of the CDR3 is 14 residues. V gave up 3 bases and J gave up 6 bases; unmatched junction bases: 3. The germline gives CDR1 SGHRS, CDR2 YFSETQ. This chain's CDR3 is CASSYGTSVNEQFF. CDR3 nucleotides: TGCGCCAGCAGCTACGGGACTAGCGTCAATGAGCAGTTCTTC.

The gene calls are TRBV9 and TRBJ2-1; 14 bases agree with TRBD2. CDR1 is SGDLS and CDR2 is YYNGEE in the germline V gene. V lost 4 bases to trimming and J lost 7 bases; unmatched junction nucleotides: 7. The CDR3 contains 16 residues. The CDR3 loop reads CASSPRRLAGGNEQFF. CDR3 in DNA: TGTGCCAGCAGCCCCCGACGACTAGCGGGAGGGAATGAGCAGTTCTTC.

The chain employs TRBV6-6 and TRBJ1-3; TRBD1 is a possible D gene (5 bases). Germline V gene data show CDR1 as MNHNY and CDR2 as SVGAGI (reference sequence). Between the trimmed V and J ends, which lost 6 bases and 4 bases, there was a span of 13 bases. CDR3 length: 14 residues. CDR3 protein: CASRDKGRGNTIYF. The CDR3 region has the DNA TGTGCCAGCAGGGATAAGGGGAGGGGAAACACCATATATTTT.

CDR3 bases: TGTGCCTGGACCCTGACGGGAGCTAGCACAGATACGCAGTATTTT. Residues: CAWTLTGASTDTQYF. V is TRBV30 and J is TRBJ2-3; D is possibly TRBD2 (6 bases). V shed 4 bases and J shed 0 bases, with 14 bases lying between them. Looked up from germline, CDR1 is GTSNPN and CDR2 is SVGIG (reference sequence). This CDR3 has 15 amino acids.

The CDR3, as DNA: TGCGCCAGCAGCTTGGGAACCGGGCGTGAAAACACCATATATTTT. Residues: CASSLGTGRENTIYF. The chain recombines TRBV5-1 with TRBJ1-3, with D unresolved. CDR1 is SGHRS, CDR2 YFSETQ, per germline. Trimming took 0 bases from V and 6 from J, leaving 13 bases between them. The CDR3 has 15 residues. Full variable domain (missing parts from reference TRBV5-1 and TRBJ1-3): KAGVTQTPRYLIKTRGQQVTLSCSPISGHRSVSWYQQTPGQGLQFLFEYFSETQRNKGNFPGRFSGRQFSNSRSEMNVSTLELGDSALYLCASSLGTGRENTIYFGEGSWLTVV.

As for this clone: Distinct nucleotide sequences in the sample also encode this CDR3. V is TRBV7-2 and J is TRBJ2-7; 10 positions agree with TRBD1. V trimming: 5 bases; J trimming: 2 bases; junction bases outside the gene matches: 3. This CDR3 is 14 amino acids long. CDR1 is SGHTA, CDR2 FQGNSA, per germline. CDR3 protein: CASSLGTGAYEQYF. CDR3 nucleotide sequence: TGTGCCAGCAGCCTCGGGACAGGGGCCTACGAGCAGTACTTC. The full variable domain, rest sourced from reference TRBV7-2 and TRBJ2-7, is GAGVSQSPSNKVTEKGKDVELRCDPISGHTALYWYRQSLGQGLEFLIYFQGNSAPDKSGLPSDRFSAERTGGSVSTLTIQRTQQEDSAVYLCASSLGTGAYEQYFGPGTRLTVT.

The chain is built from TRBV11-2 and TRBJ1-1; weak D call: TRBD1 (5 bases). The V and J ends lost 1 base and 1 base respectively, with 10 bases between them. CDR1 is SGHAT and CDR2 is FQNNGV in the germline V gene. CDR3 length equals 15 residues. The CDR3 is CASSLGRAGNTEAFF. The CDR3 nucleotides are TGTGCCAGCAGCTTAGGCAGGGCGGGGAACACTGAAGCTTTCTTT. Complete variable domain (other parts from reference TRBV11-2 and TRBJ1-1): EAGVAQSPRYKIIEKRQSVAFWCNPISGHATLYWYQQILGQGPKLLIQFQNNGVVDDSQLPKDRFSAERLKGVDSTLKIQPAKLEDSAVYLCASSLGRAGNTEAFFGQGTRLTVV.

The chain is built from TRBV29-1 and TRBJ1-2; 9 bases fit TRBD1. V trimming: 7 bases; J trimming: 8 bases; junction bases outside the gene matches: 8. This CDR3 comprises 12 residues. Germline CDR1 reads SQVTM; CDR2 reads ANQGSEA. CDR3 bases: TGCAGCGCCTCTACCGGGACAGGGGGCTACACCTTC. Translated, it gives CSASTGTGGYTF.

The rearrangement links TRBV2 to TRBJ1-2; perhaps TRBD1 as D (5 bases). Deletions cut 6 bases from V and 10 bases from J, with 24 bases between. The CDR3 is 15 amino acids. The germline V gene has CDR1 SNHLY and CDR2 FYNNEI. As DNA, the CDR3 is TGTGCCAGCAGCCTCAAAAGGGTCGGAAGGGGTATCTACACCTTC. Its protein is CASSLKRVGRGIYTF.

This chain joins TRBV7-2 and TRBJ2-6; D call uncertain. The CDR3 is 18 residues long. Trimming removed 4 bases at V and 0 bases at J, with 16 bases between. CDR1 and CDR2 (germline): SGHTA, FQGNSA. CDR3 coding DNA: TGTGCCAGCAGCTCAGTGCAGAGGACCAACTCTGGGGCCAACGTCCTGACTTTC. It is translated as CASSSVQRTNSGANVLTF.

The chain couples TRBV5-6 to TRBJ1-2; D is uncertain. This CDR3 region has 16 residues. The germline V and J ends were trimmed by 3 bases and 5 bases, with 20 bases remaining between them. CDR1 is SGHDT and CDR2 is YYEEEE in the germline V gene. CDR3 amino acids: CASSYHDGEGPYGYTF. CDR3 nucleotides: TGTGCCAGCAGCTATCATGACGGTGAAGGTCCTTATGGCTACACCTTC.

This clone was counted once. The chain links TRBV11-2 to TRBJ2-3; the D call may be TRBD1 or TRBD2 (6 bases each). The CDR3 is made up of 15 amino acids. Germline loops: CDR1 SGHAT, CDR2 FQNNGV. Trimming took off 7 bases at V and 2 bases at J, with 16 bases between the two ends. The chain's CDR3 is CASNEGVADTDTQYF. The CDR3 region has the DNA TGTGCCAGCAACGAGGGGGTAGCGGACACAGATACGCAGTATTTT.

This clone was found once. J is TRBJ1-1 and V is TRBV7-2; D may be TRBD1 (5 bases). The CDR3 length is 13 residues. V gave up 5 bases and J gave up 0 bases, with 7 bases separating them. The germline CDR1 and CDR2 sequences are SGHTA and FQGNSA. CDR3 region: CASSAQVNTEAFF. The CDR3 bases are TGTGCCAGCAGCGCACAGGTGAACACTGAAGCTTTCTTT.

The J gene is TRBJ2-1, the V gene TRBV6-5; 13 bases match TRBD2. The V gene's germline CDR1 is MNHEY and CDR2 SVGAGI. This CDR3 has 15 amino acids. V lost 6 bases and J lost 8; bases outside the gene matches: 7. In DNA, the CDR3 is TGTGCCAGCAGCCACACGACTAGCGGGGGGTATGAGCAGTTCTTC. Amino acids: CASSHTTSGGYEQFF.